At least ten counts were recorded for the clone carrying this TCR beta chain. Genomic DNA constituted the template upon which TCR beta VDJ and CDR3 profiling was performed. Each CDR3 protein is one row after TCRdb ran MiXCR on the reads. The sample lists about 200,000 distinct CDR3 sequences; under 55% were seen once. This sample is part of a study of CD8+CD57+ T cells in acquired aplastic anemia. The J segment lost 5 bases and the V segment lost 6 bases, leaving 9 bases of the junction unmatched. CDR1 is DFQATT, CDR2 SNEGSKA, per germline (reference sequence). The CDR3 is made up of 14 amino acids. Patients chosen for sequencing had shown CD8+CD57+ cell expansion by flow cytometry.

The V and J genes are TRBV20-1 and TRBJ1-5; 8 bases map to TRBD1. The source is a human donor with aplastic anemia. Sequencing used sorted CD4+, CD8+, or CD8+CD57+ T cells (not recorded which) from PBMCs. CDR3 nucleotides: TGCAGTGCCTTGGACAGGGAGGGTGATCAGCCCCAGCATTTT. As protein: CSALDREGDQPQHF.